This T cell receptor (beta chain) was observed in a study of blood T cell repertoires in COVID-19. In the study overall: In each case, the material was cDNA or gDNA derived from T cells, B-cell-depleted T cells, or PBMCs.

The repertoire was sequenced with immunoSEQ multiplex PCR; TCRdb's copy has only in-frame clones and lacks some. The sample holds around 170,000 clones, roughly four fifths seen once. There are 15 residues in the CDR3. The trim removed 6 bases at V and 1 base at J, leaving 6 bases unmatched. CDR1 MNHEY and CDR2 SMNVEV come from the germline V gene (reference sequence). The TCR sequence derives from a woman in her 40s with acute or convalescent COVID-19. The sample was peripheral blood. This rearrangement joins TRBV27 to TRBJ2-1; 7 bases are a match to TRBD1. In DNA form, the CDR3 reads TGTGCCAGCAGCTTTCGACAGGGTTCCTACAATGAGCAGTTCTTC. Translating it yields CASSFRQGSYNEQFF.